A single sample is the source of the 30 T cell receptor beta chains below, sequenced in a study of early T cells in non-severe SARS-CoV-2 infection. Each CDR3 protein gets one entry after TCRdb re-called the 5' RACE reads with MiXCR. The sample includes 25,000 to 35,000 distinct CDR3 sequences, under 4% of them seen just once. The sample was whole blood. The receptors derive from an adult who was a healthcare worker with PCR-confirmed SARS-CoV-2 infection or an uninfected control (not recorded which).

This clonotype was seen repeatedly, ten times or more. The chain links TRBV7-2 to TRBJ2-7; TRBD1 is a possible D gene (5 bases). This CDR3 comprises 13 residues. V gave up 1 base and J gave up 6 bases, with 10 bases separating them. Per germline, CDR1 SGHTA and CDR2 FQGNSA. CDR3 residues: CASSLDFRAEQYF. CDR3 nucleotide sequence: TGTGCCAGCAGCTTAGATTTCAGGGCCGAGCAGTACTTC.

V is TRBV6-2 or TRBV6-3 and J is TRBJ2-1, with 11 bases matching TRBD2. The germline V gene has CDR1 MNHEY and CDR2 SVGEGT. CDR3 length: 15 residues. Unmatched junction bases numbered 4, after V lost 7 bases and J lost 2 bases. CDR3 residues: CASTLAGGPYNEQFF. In DNA form, the CDR3 reads TGTGCCAGCACCCTAGCGGGGGGTCCCTACAATGAGCAGTTCTTC.

The chain employs TRBV4-1 and TRBJ1-5; D gene uncertain. The CDR3 covers 13 residues. V lost 2 bases and J 6 bases, leaving 8 bases between the germline ends. Germline CDR1 reads MGHRA; CDR2 reads YSYEKL. This CDR3 reads CASSQFAFQPQHF. Written as DNA, the CDR3 is TGCGCCAGCAGCCAATTCGCATTTCAGCCCCAGCATTTT.

This clonotype came up many times. The rearrangement uses TRBV5-5 and TRBJ1-5; the match to TRBD1 covers 9 bases. After removal of 4 bases from V and 2 bases from J, the junction contained 7 bases not matched to a gene. The CDR3 contains 16 residues. Germline-derived CDR1 and CDR2 are SGHKS and YYEKEE (reference sequence). The CDR3 loop reads CASSEFWDRGNQPQHF. The CDR3 DNA sequence: TGTGCCAGCAGCGAATTCTGGGACAGGGGCAATCAGCCCCAGCATTTT.

This clonotype was counted ten times or more. The chain carries TRBV4-2 and TRBJ2-7, with 8 positions matching TRBD1. The length of the CDR3 is 15 residues. J gave up 4 bases and V 0 bases, and 5 bases lay outside the gene matches. From germline, CDR1 is LGHNA and CDR2 YNFKEQ. The CDR3 DNA reads as TGTGCCAGCAGCCAAGAGCCAGGGGGCGTGTACGAGCAGTACTTC. Its protein is CASSQEPGGVYEQYF.

In its sample, this clonotype was seen many times. The V gene is TRBV6-1, the J gene TRBJ2-7; 7 bases line up with TRBD2. Germline V gene lookup returns CDR1 MNHNS and CDR2 SASEGT. After removal of 2 bases from V and 2 bases from J, the junction contained 3 bases not matched to a gene. The CDR3 has 14 residues. CDR3 sequence (DNA): TGTGCCAGCAGTGAATTAGCGGGTCCCTACGAGCAGTACTTC. Its protein is CASSELAGPYEQYF.

At least ten counts were recorded for this clonotype. The chain joins TRBV14 to TRBJ2-7, with D possibly TRBD2 on 6 matching bases. The germline V and J ends were trimmed by 0 bases and 6 bases, with 12 bases remaining between them. This CDR3 comprises 14 residues. Germline CDR1 SGHDN, CDR2 FVKESK. The CDR3: CASSQDGAGGEQYF. The CDR3 DNA reads as TGTGCCAGCAGCCAAGATGGGGCCGGGGGCGAGCAGTACTTC. Combining the CDR3 with reference TRBV14 and TRBJ2-7 gives the whole variable domain EAGVTQFPSHSVIEKGQTVTLRCDPISGHDNLYWYRRVMGKEIKFLLHFVKESKQDESGMPNNRFLAERTGGTYSTLKVQPAELEDSGVYFCASSQDGAGGEQYFGPGTRLTVT.

This clonotype was counted many times. The V gene is TRBV29-1, the J gene TRBJ2-2, with D hard to call. V dropped 6 bases and J dropped 1 base, with 3 bases sitting between them. This CDR3 has 11 amino acids. CDR1 and CDR2 from the germline V gene are SQVTM and ANQGSEA. The CDR3 is CSVRNTGELFF. The CDR3 bases are TGCAGCGTACGGAACACCGGGGAGCTGTTTTTT.

This clonotype appeared many times. The chain couples TRBV6-2 or TRBV6-3 to TRBJ2-2, with TRBD1 as a possible D gene (6 bases). The CDR3 covers 14 residues. CDR1 and CDR2 (germline): MNHEY, SVGEGT. V lost 5 bases and J lost 1, with 8 bases in between. The CDR3 DNA reads as TGTGCCAGCAGTACAGGGCTGAACACCGGGGAGCTGTTTTTT. Residues: CASSTGLNTGELFF.

This clonotype has at least ten counts. One end of the junction does not line up with germline, which may come from a read error. The chain recombines TRBV20-1 with TRBJ2-3; maybe TRBD2 (6 bases). Germline assignment: CDR1 DFQATT and CDR2 SNEGSKA (reference sequence). The CDR3 runs to 14 residues. CDR3 nucleotides: TGCAATGCTAGAGACGGGAGACACGGGAGTACGCAGTATTTT. Residues: CNARDGRHGSTQYF.

By its share, this clonotype is medium-sized (0.01 to 0.1%). The CDR3 sequence is CASRVTGVGEQFF. CDR3 sequence (DNA): TGTGCCAGCAGGGTAACAGGGGTGGGTGAGCAGTTCTTC. The chain couples TRBV6-1 to TRBJ2-1; 7 bases agree with TRBD1. The ends lost 6 bases at V and 9 bases at J; junction bases unmatched: 8. CDR1 and CDR2 from the germline V gene are MNHNS and SASEGT. The CDR3 covers 13 residues.

This clonotype was picked up a small number of times. The chain combines TRBV6-5 with TRBJ2-3, with D uncertain. In germline, CDR1 is MNHEY, CDR2 SVGAGI. The V gene lost 3 bases and the J gene lost 2 bases, with 6 bases spanning the gap. The CDR3 has 13 amino acids. DNA of the CDR3: TGTGCCAGCAGTTATACGACCACAGATACGCAGTATTTT. Residues: CASSYTTTDTQYF.

This clonotype was seen at least ten times. This chain joins TRBV4-2 and TRBJ2-2, with TRBD1 identical over 7 bases. CDR1 and CDR2 from the germline V gene are LGHNA and YNFKEQ. V lost 0 bases to trimming and J lost 4 bases; unmatched junction nucleotides: 5. The CDR3 runs 16 residues. The CDR3 DNA sequence: TGTGCCAGCAGCCAAGATCCCCCAGGGGGCACCGGGGAGCTGTTTTTT. Residues: CASSQDPPGGTGELFF.

Many counts were recorded for this clonotype. This chain links TRBV4-3 with TRBJ1-2; tentative D call: TRBD1 (6 bases). Germline CDR1 LGHNA, CDR2 YSLEER. V lost 3 bases, J lost 4 bases, and 9 bases lay in between. The CDR3 loop spans 13 amino acids. CDR3 DNA sequence: TGCGCCAGCAGCCAGGGGGCGTCCTATGGCTACACCTTC. Translating it yields CASSQGASYGYTF.

The J gene is TRBJ1-5, the V gene TRBV19; D gene uncertain. This CDR3 is 14 amino acids long. Looked up from germline, CDR1 is LNHDA and CDR2 is SQIVND (reference sequence). Trimming removed 1 base from V and 7 bases from J, with 11 bases in between. CDR3 loop: CASSIGPIGQPQHF. The CDR3 DNA is TGTGCCAGTAGTATAGGGCCAATTGGGCAGCCCCAGCATTTT.

This clonotype has a single count. Since a much larger clone is just one base distant, this may be a read error. In nucleotides, the CDR3 is TGTGCCGGCAGTGAACCCATTATAAATTCACCCCTCCACTTT. This codes for CAGSEPIINSPLHF. V is TRBV6-6 and J is TRBJ1-6; unclear D gene. The CDR3 covers 14 residues. From germline, CDR1 is MNHNY and CDR2 SVGAGI (reference sequence).

This clonotype has a count of ten or more. The chain's CDR3 is CASSRPPENTEAFF. In DNA form, the CDR3 reads TGTGCCAGCAGCCGGCCACCAGAGAACACTGAAGCTTTCTTT. J is TRBJ1-1 and V is TRBV11-2; D unresolved. Trimming removed 5 bases at V and 1 base at J, with 11 bases between. Per germline, CDR1 SGHAT and CDR2 FQNNGV. The CDR3 spans 14 residues. Full variable domain (remainder filled in from reference TRBV11-2 and TRBJ1-1): EAGVAQSPRYKIIEKRQSVAFWCNPISGHATLYWYQQILGQGPKLLIQFQNNGVVDDSQLPKDRFSAERLKGVDSTLKIQPAKLEDSAVYLCASSRPPENTEAFFGQGTRLTVV.

This clonotype is medium-sized (0.01 to 0.1%) in the sample. V gene TRBV4-3 combines with J gene TRBJ2-7, with TRBD2 as a possible D gene (6 bases). The germline V gene encodes CDR1 LGHNA and CDR2 YSLEER. The V end lost 4 bases, the J end lost 5 bases, and 12 bases lay between the germline ends. This CDR3 spans 13 amino acids. CDR3 in DNA: TGCGCCAGCAGCCCTCATGCGGGGAACGAGCAGTACTTC. It translates to CASSPHAGNEQYF.

This clonotype was detected ten times or more. The chain combines TRBV20-1 with TRBJ1-4; D might be TRBD1 (5 bases). The CDR3 is 15 amino acids. Germline V gene sequence: CDR1 DFQATT, CDR2 SNEGSKA (reference sequence). V lost 5 bases to trimming and J lost 7 bases, with 20 bases between them. CDR3: CSAPVPGDIREKLFF. In nucleotides, the CDR3 is TGCAGTGCTCCTGTCCCGGGGGATATACGTGAAAAACTGTTTTTT.

This clonotype appeared many times. The rearrangement uses TRBV3-1 and TRBJ2-2, with a possible D match to TRBD2 (5 bases). The V and J ends lost 6 bases and 4 bases respectively, with 15 bases between them. From germline, CDR1 is LGHDT and CDR2 YNNKEL (reference sequence). CDR3 size: 15 residues. The CDR3 DNA reads TGTGCCAGCAGGCCCGAACTAGGGCCCACCGGGGAGCTGTTTTTT. Translated, it gives CASRPELGPTGELFF.

This chain joins TRBV7-8 and TRBJ2-2; D gene unclear. From germline, CDR1 is SGHVS and CDR2 FQNEAQ. The germline V and J ends were trimmed by 3 bases and 6 bases, with 14 bases remaining between them. CDR3 size: 15 residues. For the CDR3, the DNA is TGTGCCAGCAGCTTTGGTGGGGAAGTCGCCGGGGAGCTGTTTTTT. Translating gives CASSFGGEVAGELFF.

This clonotype has ten or more counts. This rearrangement joins TRBV6-6 to TRBJ2-7; D not certain. Germline CDR1 reads MNHNY; CDR2 reads SVGAGI (reference sequence). The CDR3 has 13 amino acids. Between the trimmed V and J ends, which lost 5 bases and 5 bases, there was a span of 13 bases. CDR3 DNA: TGTGCCAGCAGTCTCGTGGTAGGGCACGAGCAGTACTTC. Its protein is CASSLVVGHEQYF.

Concerning this clonotype itself: One junction end disagrees with the germline gene, perhaps due to a read error. The chain combines TRBV7-2 with TRBJ2-7; no clear D. The CDR3 runs 13 residues. Germline CDR1 is SGHTA and CDR2 is FQGNSA. The CDR3 region has the DNA TGTGCCAGCAACTTAACAGTCTCCTACGAGCAGTACTTC. It yields the protein CASNLTVSYEQYF.

This clonotype was seen ten or more times. V usage is TRBV5-1 and J usage is TRBJ1-1; no reliable D call. Trimming stripped 7 bases from V and 2 bases from J, with 6 bases between. CDR1 and CDR2 (germline): SGHRS, YFSETQ. The CDR3 spans 11 residues. The CDR3 is CASVLNTEAFF. As DNA, the CDR3 is TGCGCCAGCGTTCTCAACACTGAAGCTTTCTTT.

This clonotype appeared once. This could be a read error, since a much larger clone is one nucleotide away. The J gene is TRBJ1-2, the V gene TRBV28, with D possibly matching TRBD1 (6 bases). The germline CDR1 and CDR2 sequences are MDHEN and SYDVKM. The CDR3 loop spans 16 amino acids. The CDR3 coding sequence is TGTGCCGGCAGTTTAGGTGGGAAAACAGGGCACTATGGCTACACCTTC. Its translation: CAGSLGGKTGHYGYTF.

This clonotype was detected many times. The J gene is TRBJ2-3, the V gene TRBV24-1, with D unresolved. The CDR3 spans 13 residues. Germline-derived CDR1 and CDR2 are KGHDR and SFDVKD. V lost 7 bases to trimming and J lost 1 base, with 8 bases between them. The CDR3 DNA reads TGTGCCACCAGAGAGGTGGGCACAGATACGCAGTATTTT. Encoded protein: CATREVGTDTQYF.

Of note for this clonotype: The junction does not match germline at one end; this may be a read error. The chain carries TRBV11-2 and TRBJ1-5; 9 positions match TRBD1. The V gene's germline CDR1 is SGHAT and CDR2 FQNNGV. The CDR3 spans 15 residues. In nucleotides, the CDR3 is TGTGCCAGCAGTTTTTACGGACAGGGGAATCAGACCCAGCATTTT. Translated, it gives CASSFYGQGNQTQHF. The full variable domain, with the rest looked up from reference TRBV11-2 and TRBJ1-5, is EAGVAQSPRYKIIEKRQSVAFWCNPISGHATLYWYQQILGQGPKLLIQFQNNGVVDDSQLPKDRFSAERLKGVDSTLKIQPAKLEDSAVYLCASSFYGQGNQTQHFGDGTRLSIL.

This clonotype was seen many times. The chain uses TRBV5-4 and TRBJ2-1, with TRBD1 matching over 9 bases. This CDR3 contains 15 residues. Germline CDR1 and CDR2: SGHNT and YYREEE (reference sequence). V trimming: 1 base; J trimming: 8 bases; junction bases outside the gene matches: 7. Written as DNA, the CDR3 is TGTGCCAGCAGCTTGTCGGGACAGGGAGGCGATGAGCAGTTCTTC. This gives the protein CASSLSGQGGDEQFF.

This clonotype appeared many times. This chain joins TRBV28 and TRBJ2-1; TRBD2 aligns across 11 bases. CDR1 is MDHEN, CDR2 SYDVKM, per germline. CDR3 length: 14 amino acids. V shed 8 bases and J 9 bases; nucleotides not matched to a gene: 9. The CDR3 region is CASGIAGGPLEQFF. CDR3 sequence (DNA): TGTGCCAGCGGAATAGCGGGAGGGCCTCTTGAGCAGTTCTTC.

This clonotype occurred many times. The rearrangement joins TRBV19 to TRBJ2-6; D is ambiguous. V lost 7 bases and J 2 bases, leaving 9 bases between the germline ends. Per the germline V gene, CDR1 is LNHDA and CDR2 is SQIVND (reference sequence). The CDR3 runs to 14 residues. The CDR3 region has the DNA TGTGCCAGTAATTCGGCAACTGGGGCCAACGTCCTGACTTTC. It encodes CASNSATGANVLTF.